This section outlines one T cell receptor (beta chain) sequence together with its context. This clonotype was seen a handful of times. This clone's antigen is unknown. No clone much larger than this one lies a single base away; base qualities are absent. The germline V gene encodes CDR1 SGHRS and CDR2 YFSETQ. Trimming takes 1 base from V and 6 bases from J, and the germline ends sit 8 bases apart. Taken from cysteine to valine, the CDR3 has 12 residues. CDR3 DNA is the only sequence kept; it has 36 bases, read in frame from the first base. Library construction relied on PCR. The sequencer listed for this sample is Illumina HiSeq 2500. To normalize quantification of the TCRbeta repertoire, the TCR libraries were built with molecular barcoding that relied on unique molecular identifiers. TCRdb reprocessed the public reads (quality trimming at Q25 with fastp, clone calling with MiXCR) and kept in-frame beta chains. CDR3 protein duplicates are merged, each entry listing the most common genes and DNA. The sample yields under 750,000 distinct CDR3 sequences; 23% were counted once. The ten largest clones take up about 14% of the sample.

This specimen's treatment or condition label, per the study, means: allogeneic hematopoietic cell transplantation with graft depleted of TCRalphabeta T cells and CD19 B cells. The transplant recipients were children given TCRalphabeta/CD19-depleted allogeneic hematopoietic cell grafts. The data are from a study of T-cell reconstitution after alpha-beta-depleted transplantation in children (dated by TCRdb to 2015 to 2016). For the study in its entirety: Using TCR repertoire profiling, the study followed T-cell immune reconstitution in a quantitative way in children after TCRalphabeta/CD19-depleted allogeneic hematopoietic cell transplantation. Points the paper makes about the study in general: In some patients, high TCRbeta diversity at day 60 was attributed to recipient T cells and intrathymic progenitors that had survived conditioning. Over the following months the frequencies of hyperexpanded clones went down, and after one year T-cell counts and TCRbeta diversity were mostly credited to newly produced T cells. About two months after transplant, the apparently early recovery of alphabetaT-cell counts reportedly depended on just several hundred clones that had expanded rapidly and came from non-depleted graft cells.

The receptor comes from a boy under two years old who had a stem cell transplant for acute myeloid leukemia, so the T cells may come from the graft donor. The material was PBMCs, mostly from graft donor cells, obtained 360 days after TCRalphabeta/CD19-depleted stem cell transplant. The chain was built from TRBV5-1 and TRBJ2-7, with no D gene named confidently. In nucleotides, the sequence is TGCGCCAGCAGCTTGTTAGGACGCGAGCAGTACGTC. This gives the protein CASSLLGREQYV.